One sample yielded the 10 T cell receptor beta chains listed below, sequenced in a study of shared clonotypes between healthy human individuals. Assay: immunoSEQ multiplex PCR; the TCRdb copy retains only in-frame clones and omits some. The table lists roughly 660,000 clones, about nine tenths of them singletons. Sequenced sample: memory CD8+ T cells from PBMCs. Regarding subset: CD45RO+ cells pooled with CCR7-negative TemRA cells. The receptors originated from a man younger than 30 in good health. Some clones in this sample may be carry-over from other donors' samples.

V usage is TRBV19 and J usage is TRBJ1-2, with D possibly being TRBD1 (6 bases). CDR1 and CDR2 (germline): LNHDA, SQIVND (reference sequence). The CDR3 runs 15 residues. The V end was cut by 5 bases, the J end by 4 bases, with 17 bases between. For the CDR3, the DNA is TGTGCCAGTAGTTGGAAAAAACAGGGTTTCTATGGCTACACCTTC. This codes for CASSWKKQGFYGYTF.

The chain uses TRBV27 and TRBJ2-2; tentatively, D is TRBD1 or TRBD2 (5 bases each). CDR3 length: 14 amino acids. Per the germline V gene, CDR1 is MNHEY and CDR2 is SMNVEV (reference sequence). With 8 bases removed from V and 2 bases from J, the gap between germline ends came to 12 bases. The DNA of the CDR3 is TGTGCCAGCCAACGGGGCACCAACACCGGGGAGCTGTTTTTT. It is translated as CASQRGTNTGELFF.

V usage is TRBV7-9 and J usage is TRBJ1-4, with D unresolved. The CDR3 consists of 17 residues. Germline V gene sequence: CDR1 SEHNR, CDR2 FQNEAQ (reference sequence). The V end was cut by 3 bases, the J end by 0 bases, with 14 bases between. The CDR3 DNA reads as TGTGCCAGCAGCTTGATCGGGAGGATTGCAACTAATGAAAAACTGTTTTTT. Its translation is CASSLIGRIATNEKLFF.

J is TRBJ2-7 and V is TRBV7-8, with D unresolved. The CDR3 runs to 15 residues. The germline V gene encodes CDR1 SGHVS and CDR2 FQNEAQ. V was trimmed by 1 base and J by 0 bases, leaving 10 bases between them. Written as DNA, the CDR3 is TGTGCCAGCAGCTTAGTCGCGCGGAGCTCCTACGAGCAGTACTTC. It yields the protein CASSLVARSSYEQYF.

This chain connects TRBV18 to TRBJ1-3; tentative D call: TRBD1 (6 bases). Germline V lookup: CDR1 KGHSH, CDR2 LQKENI. V gave up 3 bases and J gave up 0 bases, with 9 bases separating them. This CDR3 comprises 15 residues. CDR3 nucleotides: TGTGCCAGCTCACCTCGGGACATCTCTGGAAACACCATATATTTT. Its protein is CASSPRDISGNTIYF.

This sequence joins TRBV2 and TRBJ2-1, with TRBD2 matching over 8 bases. V trimming: 9 bases; J trimming: 4 bases; junction bases outside the gene matches: 14. Germline CDR1 reads SNHLY; CDR2 reads FYNNEI. The CDR3 spans 16 residues. This CDR3 is CASQVERTSLYNEQFF. The DNA of the CDR3 is TGTGCCAGTCAAGTGGAACGGACTAGCCTGTACAATGAGCAGTTCTTC.

The V and J genes are TRBV6-5 and TRBJ1-2; D not resolved. This CDR3 comprises 14 residues. Germline V gene sequence: CDR1 MNHEY, CDR2 SVGAGI. V was shortened by 0 bases and J by 6 bases, with 11 bases between the two germline ends. CDR3 residues: CASSYSLPINGYTF. The CDR3 DNA reads TGTGCCAGCAGTTACTCGCTCCCAATCAATGGCTACACCTTC.

This chain links TRBV7-2 with TRBJ2-2; D unclear. CDR3 length: 15 amino acids. Germline CDR1 SGHTA, CDR2 FQGNSA. V was clipped by 5 bases and J by 1 base, with 11 bases between them. Here the CDR3 reads CASSRRPENTGELFF. The DNA of the CDR3 is TGTGCCAGCAGCCGCAGGCCAGAGAACACCGGGGAGCTGTTTTTT.

This chain connects TRBV27 to TRBJ1-5; no clear D. Germline-derived CDR1 and CDR2 are MNHEY and SMNVEV (reference sequence). The CDR3 sequence is 12 residues long. Deletions cut 8 bases from V and 1 base from J, with 6 bases between. Here the CDR3 reads CASGWSNQPQHF. CDR3 DNA: TGTGCCAGCGGGTGGAGCAATCAGCCCCAGCATTTT.

V usage is TRBV11-2 and J usage is TRBJ2-3; 10 bases map to TRBD1. The ends lost 5 bases at V and 2 bases at J; junction bases unmatched: 7. Germline CDR1 SGHAT, CDR2 FQNNGV. This CDR3 comprises 16 residues. CDR3 region: CASSARQGAFTDTQYF. The DNA for the CDR3 is TGTGCCAGCAGCGCCCGACAGGGGGCGTTCACAGATACGCAGTATTTT.